This T cell receptor (beta chain) was identified during a study of T cell responses to AZD1222 COVID-19 vaccine. In the study overall: Second-dose intervals near 4 or 12 weeks were combined. Study-level findings and limits: Spike-wide vaccine-associated CD4 TCRs dominated at 160-218 and 743-854. The donors showed a predominance of white British ancestry and of females, with possible underestimation of clonal diversity. Two AZD1222 doses significantly raised spike-specific TCR breadth and depth over controls.

Generated by immunoSEQ multiplex PCR, the TCRdb table keeps only in-frame clones and is missing some. The sample yields roughly 150,000 clones, around 93% seen once. This clone is a singleton in its sample. Its antigen remains unidentified. After removal of 2 bases from V and 5 bases from J, the junction contained 15 bases not matched to a gene. CDR1 MDHEN and CDR2 SYDVKM come from the germline V gene. The CDR3 is 17 amino acids. This sample comprised peripheral blood, obtained on day 0 of AZD1222 vaccination. V and J are TRBV28 and TRBJ2-7; the match to TRBD1 covers 7 bases. The receptor was derived from an adult in good health. Here the CDR3 DNA reads TGTGCCAGCAGTTTAAGTTGGGGTGGACAGGCGGGCGACGAGCAGTACTTC. It translates to CASSLSWGGQAGDEQYF.